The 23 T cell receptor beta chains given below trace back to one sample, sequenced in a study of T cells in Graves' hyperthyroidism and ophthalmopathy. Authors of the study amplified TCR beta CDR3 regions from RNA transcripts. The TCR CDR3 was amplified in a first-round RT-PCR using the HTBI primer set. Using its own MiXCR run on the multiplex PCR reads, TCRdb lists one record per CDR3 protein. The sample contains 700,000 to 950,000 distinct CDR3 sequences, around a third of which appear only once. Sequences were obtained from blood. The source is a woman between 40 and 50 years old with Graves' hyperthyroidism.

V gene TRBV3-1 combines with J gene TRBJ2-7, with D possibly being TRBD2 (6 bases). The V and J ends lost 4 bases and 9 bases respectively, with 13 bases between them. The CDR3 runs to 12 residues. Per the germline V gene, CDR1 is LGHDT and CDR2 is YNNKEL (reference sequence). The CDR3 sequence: CASSPGRDWQYF. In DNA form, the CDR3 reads TGTGCCAGCAGCCCTGGCCGGGACTGGCAGTACTTC.

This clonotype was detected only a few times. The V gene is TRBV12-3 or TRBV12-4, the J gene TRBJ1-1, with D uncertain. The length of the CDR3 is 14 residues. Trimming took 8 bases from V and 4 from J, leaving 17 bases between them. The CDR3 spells CASRISNWGTEAFF. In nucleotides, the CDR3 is TGTGCCAGCCGGATAAGTAATTGGGGCACTGAAGCTTTCTTT.

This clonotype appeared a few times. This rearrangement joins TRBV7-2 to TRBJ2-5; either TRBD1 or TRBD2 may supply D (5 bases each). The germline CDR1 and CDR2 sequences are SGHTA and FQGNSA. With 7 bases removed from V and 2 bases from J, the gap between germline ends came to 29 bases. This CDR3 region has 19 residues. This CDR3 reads CASNPFGRERLMGQETQYF. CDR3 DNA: TGTGCCAGCAACCCCTTTGGCAGGGAGAGGCTGATGGGACAAGAGACCCAGTACTTC.

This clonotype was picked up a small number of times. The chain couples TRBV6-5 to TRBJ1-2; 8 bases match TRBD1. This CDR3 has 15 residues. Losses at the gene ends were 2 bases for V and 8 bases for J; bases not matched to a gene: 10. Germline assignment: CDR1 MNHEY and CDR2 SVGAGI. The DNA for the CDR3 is TGTGCCAGCAGTTACCTCAGGGGGCAGGGTGAAGGCTACACCTTC. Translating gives CASSYLRGQGEGYTF.

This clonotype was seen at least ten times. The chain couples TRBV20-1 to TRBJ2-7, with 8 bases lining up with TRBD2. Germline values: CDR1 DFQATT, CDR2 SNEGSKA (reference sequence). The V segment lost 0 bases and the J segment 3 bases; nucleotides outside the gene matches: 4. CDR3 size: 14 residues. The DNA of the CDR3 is TGCAGTGCTAGAGATCTGGGGACTAGCTACGAGCAGTACTTC. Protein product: CSARDLGTSYEQYF.

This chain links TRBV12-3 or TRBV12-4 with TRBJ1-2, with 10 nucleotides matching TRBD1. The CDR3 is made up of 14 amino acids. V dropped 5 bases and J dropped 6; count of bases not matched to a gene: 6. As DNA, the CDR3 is TGTGCCAGCAGTCTACAGACAGGGGGCCATGGCTACACCTTC. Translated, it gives CASSLQTGGHGYTF.

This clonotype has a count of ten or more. The CDR3 is CSASFNYGYTF. The DNA of the CDR3 is TGCAGTGCTTCGTTTAACTATGGCTACACCTTC. V usage is TRBV20-1 and J usage is TRBJ1-2; D gene unclear. V was pared by 5 bases and J by 1 base, with 5 bases between. This CDR3 region has 11 residues. Germline V gives CDR1 DFQATT, CDR2 SNEGSKA (reference sequence).

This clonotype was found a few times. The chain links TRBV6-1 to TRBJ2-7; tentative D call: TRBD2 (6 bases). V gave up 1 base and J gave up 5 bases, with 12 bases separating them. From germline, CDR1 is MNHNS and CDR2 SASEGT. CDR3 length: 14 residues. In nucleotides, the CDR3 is TGTGCCAGCAGTGAAGTGGGCAGGGAGGACGAGCAGTACTTC. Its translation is CASSEVGREDEQYF.

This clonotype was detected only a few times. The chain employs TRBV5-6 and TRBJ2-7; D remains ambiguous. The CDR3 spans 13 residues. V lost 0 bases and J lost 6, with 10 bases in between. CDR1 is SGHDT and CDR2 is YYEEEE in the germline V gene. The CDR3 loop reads CASSLVVSGEQYF. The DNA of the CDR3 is TGTGCCAGCAGCTTGGTGGTTTCTGGCGAGCAGTACTTC. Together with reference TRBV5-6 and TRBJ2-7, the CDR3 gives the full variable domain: DAGVTQSPTHLIKTRGQQVTLRCSPKSGHDTVSWYQQALGQGPQFIFQYYEEEERQRGNFPDRFSGHQFPNYSSELNVNALLLGDSALYLCASSLVVSGEQYFGPGTRLTVT.

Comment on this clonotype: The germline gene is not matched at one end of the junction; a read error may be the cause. The DNA for the CDR3 is TGCGCCAGCAGCCGATCAGCGGGGGGGCCCACCGGGGAGCTGTTTTTT. This sequence encodes CASSRSAGGPTGELFF. The chain employs TRBV9 and TRBJ2-2, with TRBD2 matching 10 bases. In germline, CDR1 is SGDLS, CDR2 YYNGEE. The CDR3 runs 16 residues.

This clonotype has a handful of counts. This CDR3 reads CASSYGMIYGYTF. The CDR3 DNA reads as TGTGCCAGCAGTTACGGGATGATCTATGGCTACACCTTC. The genes are TRBV6-2 or TRBV6-3 and TRBJ1-2; no reliable D call. The germline V and J ends were trimmed by 2 bases and 4 bases, with 8 bases remaining between them. This CDR3 is 13 amino acids long. Germline assignment: CDR1 MNHEY and CDR2 SVGEGT.

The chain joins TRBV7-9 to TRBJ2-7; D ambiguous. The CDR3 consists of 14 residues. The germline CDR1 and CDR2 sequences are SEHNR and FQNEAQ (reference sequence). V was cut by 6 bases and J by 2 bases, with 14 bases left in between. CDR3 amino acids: CASSSRISTYEQYF. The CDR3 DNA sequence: TGTGCCAGCAGTTCCAGGATCAGCACCTACGAGCAGTACTTC.

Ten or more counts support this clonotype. The CDR3 region is CSARDGYYEQYF. The CDR3 DNA sequence: TGCAGTGCTCGGGACGGCTACTACGAGCAGTACTTC. This chain links TRBV20-1 with TRBJ2-7; D possibly matches TRBD1 or TRBD2 (5 bases each). This CDR3 comprises 12 residues. Germline-derived CDR1 and CDR2 are DFQATT and SNEGSKA (reference sequence). V lost 5 bases, J lost 3 bases, and 11 bases lay in between.

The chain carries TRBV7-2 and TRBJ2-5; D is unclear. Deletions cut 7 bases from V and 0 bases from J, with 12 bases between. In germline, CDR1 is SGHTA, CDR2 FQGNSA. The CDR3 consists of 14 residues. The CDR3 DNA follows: TGTGCCAGCACCCTTAGCTCGTACCAAGAGACCCAGTACTTC. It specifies CASTLSSYQETQYF.

The CDR3 reads CASSLVPLGELFF. In DNA, the CDR3 is TGTGCCAGCAGCTTAGTGCCGCTCGGGGAGCTGTTTTTT. The chain links TRBV7-9 to TRBJ2-2; D call uncertain. Looked up from germline, CDR1 is SEHNR and CDR2 is FQNEAQ (reference sequence). Trimming cost V 1 base and J 7 bases, with 7 bases left between them. The CDR3 totals 13 residues.

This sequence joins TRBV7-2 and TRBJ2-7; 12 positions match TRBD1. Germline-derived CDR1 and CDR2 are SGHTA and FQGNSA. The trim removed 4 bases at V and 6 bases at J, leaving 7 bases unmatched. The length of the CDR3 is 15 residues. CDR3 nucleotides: TGTGCCAGCAGCTACCGGGGACAGGGGGCGGTCGAGCAGTACTTC. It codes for CASSYRGQGAVEQYF.

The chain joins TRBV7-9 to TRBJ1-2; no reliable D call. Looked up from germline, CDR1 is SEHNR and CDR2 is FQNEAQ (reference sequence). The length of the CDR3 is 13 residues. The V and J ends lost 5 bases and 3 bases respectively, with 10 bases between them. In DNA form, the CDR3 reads TGTGCCAGCAGCCCGGGGTGGGACTATGGCTACACCTTC. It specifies CASSPGWDYGYTF.

The CDR3 reads CATSRPRQGRETQYF. CDR3 in DNA: TGTGCCACCAGCAGACCGAGACAGGGACGGGAGACCCAGTACTTC. The genes are TRBV15 and TRBJ2-5, with TRBD1 matching over 7 bases. Germline assignment: CDR1 LNHNV and CDR2 YYDKDF (reference sequence). V lost 2 bases, J lost 5 bases, and 8 bases stayed unmatched. The CDR3 is 15 amino acids.

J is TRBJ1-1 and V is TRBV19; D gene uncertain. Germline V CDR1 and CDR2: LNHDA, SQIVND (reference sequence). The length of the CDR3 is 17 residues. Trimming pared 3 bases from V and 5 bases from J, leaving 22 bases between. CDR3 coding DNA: TGTGCCAGTAGTATTTCAGTTTTTTATGGTTTGGGTACTGAAGCTTTCTTT. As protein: CASSISVFYGLGTEAFF.

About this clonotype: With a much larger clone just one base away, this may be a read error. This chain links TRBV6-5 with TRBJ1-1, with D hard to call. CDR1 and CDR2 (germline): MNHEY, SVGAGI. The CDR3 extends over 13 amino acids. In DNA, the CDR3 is TGTGCCATCAGTTACTCGATAAAGGGTCGGGCTTTCTTT. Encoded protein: CAISYSIKGRAFF.

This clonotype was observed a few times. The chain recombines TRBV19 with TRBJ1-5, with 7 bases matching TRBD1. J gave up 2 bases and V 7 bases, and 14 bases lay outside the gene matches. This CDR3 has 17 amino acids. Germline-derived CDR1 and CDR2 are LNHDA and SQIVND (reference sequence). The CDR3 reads CASIEGAGGGGNQPQHF. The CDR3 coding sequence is TGTGCCAGTATTGAGGGGGCCGGTGGGGGTGGCAATCAGCCCCAGCATTTT. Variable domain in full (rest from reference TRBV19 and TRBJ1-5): DGGITQSPKYLFRKEGQNVTLSCEQNLNHDAMYWYRQDPGQGLRLIYYSQIVNDFQKGDIAEGYSVSREKKESFPLTVTSAQKNPTAFYLCASIEGAGGGGNQPQHFGDGTRLSIL.

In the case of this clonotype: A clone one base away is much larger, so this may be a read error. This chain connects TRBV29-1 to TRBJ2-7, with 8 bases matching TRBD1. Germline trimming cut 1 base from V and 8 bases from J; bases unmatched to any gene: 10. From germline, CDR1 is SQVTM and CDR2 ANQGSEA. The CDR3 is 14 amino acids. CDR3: CSVEAADRGVQQYF. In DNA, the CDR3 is TGCAGCGTTGAAGCAGCTGACAGGGGCGTTCAGCAGTACTTC.

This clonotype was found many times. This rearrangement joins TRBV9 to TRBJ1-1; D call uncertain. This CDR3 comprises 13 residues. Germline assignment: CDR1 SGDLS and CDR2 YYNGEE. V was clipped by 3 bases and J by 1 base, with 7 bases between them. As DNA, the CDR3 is TGTGCCAGCAGCGCGGCGACGAACACTGAAGCTTTCTTT. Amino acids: CASSAATNTEAFF.